These T cell receptor beta chains were read from a single sample in a study of T cells in Graves' hyperthyroidism and ophthalmopathy. TCRdb reprocessed the multiplex PCR reads via MiXCR and lists one record per CDR3 protein. In the table there are 300,000 to 450,000 distinct CDR3 sequences, 14% of which are singletons. The sequenced sample consisted of blood. Source of these receptors: a woman aged 60-75 years with Graves' hyperthyroidism. CDR3s include the opening cysteine and the closing phenylalanine or tryptophan. The order of the fields is J gene, D gene, clone size, V gene, CDR3 protein, CDR3 DNA. The D gene is left open where the match is weak. For some rows the clone size is stated as once, few or many, or as a class when expanded; others skip it.

J gene: TRBJ1-1
D gene: TRBD1
clone size: many
V gene: TRBV2
CDR3 protein: CASSRQGAATEAFF
CDR3 DNA: TGTGCCAGCAGTCGACAGGGGGCGGCCACTGAAGCTTTCTTT

J gene: TRBJ2-7
D gene: TRBD2
clone size: many
V gene: TRBV10-3
CDR3 protein: CAISERTSGSGEQYF
CDR3 DNA: TGTGCCATCAGTGAGCGGACTAGCGGGAGTGGCGAGCAGTACTTC

J gene: TRBJ1-3
D gene: -
clone size: few
V gene: TRBV20-1
CDR3 protein: CSVRPQGTAGNTIYF
CDR3 DNA: TGCAGTGTTCGACCCCAGGGTACAGCGGGAAACACCATATATTTT

J gene: TRBJ2-5
D gene: -
clone size: many
V gene: TRBV7-9
CDR3 protein: CASSRTGSGETQYF
CDR3 DNA: TGTGCCAGCAGCCGCACCGGATCCGGGGAGACCCAGTACTTC

J gene: TRBJ2-3
D gene: -
clone size: few
V gene: TRBV6-1
CDR3 protein: CASGREDTQYF
CDR3 DNA: TGTGCCAGCGGGAGAGAAGATACGCAGTATTTT

J gene: TRBJ2-7
D gene: -
clone size: -
V gene: TRBV9
CDR3 protein: CASSVGAGGFYEQYF
CDR3 DNA: TGTGCCAGCAGCGTAGGCGCGGGTGGGTTCTACGAGCAGTACTTC

J gene: TRBJ2-7
D gene: TRBD2
clone size: -
V gene: TRBV11-2
CDR3 protein: CASSIRTSGSREQYF
CDR3 DNA: TGTGCCAGCAGCATCCGGACTAGCGGGAGCCGCGAGCAGTACTTC

J gene: TRBJ1-6
D gene: TRBD1
clone size: -
V gene: TRBV5-1
CDR3 protein: CASSLSTGGNSPLHF
CDR3 DNA: TGCGCCAGCAGCCTCAGTACAGGGGGAAATTCACCCCTCCACTTT

J gene: TRBJ2-1
D gene: -
clone size: many
V gene: TRBV7-3
CDR3 protein: CASSAYGGNEQFF
CDR3 DNA: TGTGCCAGCAGCGCTTATGGCGGCAATGAGCAGTTCTTC

J gene: TRBJ2-7
D gene: -
clone size: many
V gene: TRBV18
CDR3 protein: CASSPSSLAAYEQYF
CDR3 DNA: TGTGCCAGCTCACCAAGCTCCCTAGCTGCCTACGAGCAGTACTTC

J gene: TRBJ1-1
D gene: -
clone size: many
V gene: TRBV30
CDR3 protein: CAWSVQGAGIFF
CDR3 DNA: TGTGCCTGGAGTGTACAGGGCGCGGGGATTTTCTTT

J gene: TRBJ2-4
D gene: -
clone size: few
V gene: TRBV6-6
CDR3 protein: CASSYGGFGDIQYF
CDR3 DNA: TGTGCCAGCAGTTACGGGGGGTTTGGGGACATTCAGTACTTC

J gene: TRBJ1-1
D gene: -
clone size: -
V gene: TRBV3-1
CDR3 protein: CASSRRDTQNTEAFF
CDR3 DNA: TGTGCCAGCAGCCGCCGAGACACACAAAACACTGAAGCTTTCTTT

J gene: TRBJ2-1
D gene: TRBD2
clone size: many
V gene: TRBV9
CDR3 protein: CASSVEQLAGYNEQFF
CDR3 DNA: TGTGCCAGCAGCGTAGAGCAACTAGCGGGCTACAATGAGCAGTTCTTC

J gene: TRBJ1-5
D gene: -
clone size: few
V gene: TRBV6-6
CDR3 protein: CASSYSQTGDSNQPQHF
CDR3 DNA: TGTGCCAGCAGTTACTCGCAGACAGGCGATAGCAATCAGCCCCAGCATTTT

J gene: TRBJ2-5
D gene: -
clone size: many
V gene: TRBV20-1
CDR3 protein: CSASSKETQYF
CDR3 DNA: TGCAGTGCTAGTTCCAAAGAGACCCAGTACTTC

J gene: TRBJ2-1
D gene: TRBD1
clone size: many
V gene: TRBV12-5
CDR3 protein: CASGTGAEQFF
CDR3 DNA: TGTGCTAGTGGGACAGGGGCTGAGCAGTTCTTC

J gene: TRBJ2-2
D gene: TRBD2
clone size: -
V gene: TRBV27
CDR3 protein: CASTKGLAAGELFF
CDR3 DNA: TGTGCCAGCACCAAGGGACTAGCCGCGGGGGAGCTGTTTTTT

J gene: TRBJ2-7
D gene: TRBD2
clone size: -
V gene: TRBV30
CDR3 protein: CAWSPLGTSGYEQYF
CDR3 DNA: TGTGCCTGGAGTCCCCTCGGGACTAGCGGCTACGAGCAGTACTTC

J gene: TRBJ1-2
D gene: -
clone size: many
V gene: TRBV5-6
CDR3 protein: CASRYRSYGYTF
CDR3 DNA: TGTGCCAGCAGGTACCGTAGCTATGGCTACACCTTC

J gene: TRBJ1-1
D gene: TRBD1
clone size: many
V gene: TRBV7-9
CDR3 protein: CASSPTGWDTEAFF
CDR3 DNA: TGTGCCAGCAGTCCGACAGGGTGGGACACTGAAGCTTTCTTT

J gene: TRBJ2-1
D gene: TRBD2
clone size: many
V gene: TRBV7-3
CDR3 protein: CASSPRSSGVYNEQFF
CDR3 DNA: TGTGCCAGCAGTCCCCGCTCTAGCGGGGTCTACAATGAGCAGTTCTTC

J gene: TRBJ2-5
D gene: -
clone size: many
V gene: TRBV6-2/TRBV6-3
CDR3 protein: CASSTSNQETQYF
CDR3 DNA: TGTGCCAGCAGCACTAGCAACCAAGAGACCCAGTACTTC

J gene: TRBJ1-5
D gene: -
clone size: few
V gene: TRBV29-1
CDR3 protein: CSVQTQVYQPQHF
CDR3 DNA: TGCAGCGTTCAAACACAGGTTTATCAGCCCCAGCATTTT

J gene: TRBJ2-7
D gene: TRBD2
clone size: -
V gene: TRBV10-3
CDR3 protein: CAISEWRLAGDEQYF
CDR3 DNA: TGTGCCATCAGTGAGTGGAGACTAGCGGGAGACGAGCAGTACTTC

J gene: TRBJ2-3
D gene: -
clone size: -
V gene: TRBV6-6
CDR3 protein: CASSYLARSTDTQYF
CDR3 DNA: TGTGCCAGCAGTTACTTAGCGCGAAGCACAGATACGCAGTATTTT

J gene: TRBJ1-4
D gene: -
clone size: -
V gene: TRBV10-3
CDR3 protein: CAISESRGPNEKLFF
CDR3 DNA: TGTGCCATCAGCGAGAGCAGGGGACCTAATGAAAAACTGTTTTTT

J gene: TRBJ2-7
D gene: TRBD2
clone size: -
V gene: TRBV20-1
CDR3 protein: CSAGPGTSASYEQYF
CDR3 DNA: TGCAGTGCTGGACCCGGGACTAGCGCTTCCTACGAGCAGTACTTC

J gene: TRBJ2-1
D gene: TRBD2
clone size: many
V gene: TRBV7-9
CDR3 protein: CASSSRLTSGNYNEQFF
CDR3 DNA: TGTGCCAGCAGCTCCAGACTGACTAGCGGGAACTACAATGAGCAGTTCTTC

J gene: TRBJ2-1
D gene: -
clone size: many
V gene: TRBV20-1
CDR3 protein: CSAAPSNEQFF
CDR3 DNA: TGCAGTGCAGCCCCGAGCAATGAGCAGTTCTTC

J gene: TRBJ2-7
D gene: -
clone size: many
V gene: TRBV30
CDR3 protein: CAWSPIRVEQYF
CDR3 DNA: TGTGCCTGGAGTCCCATAAGGGTCGAGCAGTACTTC

J gene: TRBJ2-1
D gene: -
clone size: many
V gene: TRBV7-9
CDR3 protein: CASSSREGIASSYSEQFF
CDR3 DNA: TGTGCCAGCAGCTCCAGAGAGGGAATCGCCAGCTCCTACAGTGAGCAGTTCTTC

J gene: TRBJ2-2
D gene: TRBD1
clone size: many
V gene: TRBV24-1
CDR3 protein: CATSETRDRNTGELFF
CDR3 DNA: TGTGCCACCAGTGAAACTCGGGACAGGAACACCGGGGAGCTGTTTTTT

J gene: TRBJ1-4
D gene: TRBD1
clone size: many
V gene: TRBV5-1
CDR3 protein: CASSIRDSATNEKLFF
CDR3 DNA: TGCGCCAGCAGCATCCGGGACAGTGCAACTAATGAAAAACTGTTTTTT

J gene: TRBJ2-7
D gene: -
clone size: many
V gene: TRBV18
CDR3 protein: CASSPGHYEQYF
CDR3 DNA: TGTGCCAGCTCACCAGGACACTACGAGCAGTACTTC

J gene: TRBJ2-7
D gene: -
clone size: many
V gene: TRBV2
CDR3 protein: CASSDLDLGQYF
CDR3 DNA: TGTGCCAGCAGTGACCTGGACCTGGGGCAGTACTTC

J gene: TRBJ1-5
D gene: -
clone size: -
V gene: TRBV20-1
CDR3 protein: CSARSQGPQHF
CDR3 DNA: TGCAGTGCTAGATCACAGGGGCCCCAGCATTTT

J gene: TRBJ2-3
D gene: -
clone size: few
V gene: TRBV10-3
CDR3 protein: CAIRAATTKDTQYF
CDR3 DNA: TGTGCCATCAGGGCAGCTACGACCAAAGATACGCAGTATTTT

J gene: TRBJ2-5
D gene: -
clone size: many
V gene: TRBV28
CDR3 protein: CASSPNRGGQETQYF
CDR3 DNA: TGTGCCAGCAGTCCCAATAGAGGGGGGCAAGAGACCCAGTACTTC

J gene: TRBJ1-2
D gene: -
clone size: few
V gene: TRBV4-1
CDR3 protein: CASSQEPRTTNYGYTF
CDR3 DNA: TGCGCCAGCAGCCAAGAACCCAGGACCACTAACTATGGCTACACCTTC

J gene: TRBJ2-1
D gene: -
clone size: many
V gene: TRBV7-3
CDR3 protein: CASSFGASEEHFF
CDR3 DNA: TGTGCCAGCAGCTTTGGGGCTTCCGAAGAGCATTTCTTC

J gene: TRBJ2-5
D gene: -
clone size: many
V gene: TRBV18
CDR3 protein: CASSPGPRGETQYF
CDR3 DNA: TGTGCCAGCTCACCGGGACCCCGGGGGGAGACCCAGTACTTC

J gene: TRBJ2-3
D gene: TRBD1
clone size: few
V gene: TRBV7-3
CDR3 protein: CASSSRGQQDTQYF
CDR3 DNA: TGTGCCAGCAGCTCCAGGGGGCAACAAGATACGCAGTATTTT

J gene: TRBJ2-5
D gene: TRBD1
clone size: many
V gene: TRBV20-1
CDR3 protein: CSARSTGQGFLGEETQYF
CDR3 DNA: TGCAGTGCCCGCAGCACGGGACAGGGGTTTTTGGGGGAAGAGACCCAGTACTTC

J gene: TRBJ2-7
D gene: TRBD2
clone size: -
V gene: TRBV28
CDR3 protein: CASSPWKLSSGPYEQYF
CDR3 DNA: TGTGCCAGCAGCCCATGGAAGTTGTCTAGCGGTCCCTACGAGCAGTACTTC

J gene: TRBJ2-1
D gene: -
clone size: many
V gene: TRBV12-3/TRBV12-4
CDR3 protein: CASTSPVGGMREQFF
CDR3 DNA: TGTGCCAGCACCTCCCCGGTGGGCGGGATGCGCGAGCAGTTCTTC